The 19 T cell receptor beta chains below were found in one sample sequenced in a study of cytomegalovirus exposure and HLA in healthy donors listed by TCRdb under 2017. Library construction relied on the immunoSEQ multiplex PCR assay. A mixture of 60 forward primers for TCR Vbeta segments and 13 reverse primers for TCR Jbeta segments was used in the multiplex PCR. TCRdb mirrors the immuneACCESS table, restricted to in-frame sequences. Some clones are absent from its copies; in checked studies, under half trace to an unresolved V gene, and the reason for the others is unknown. The sample table contains approximately 150,000 clones; only one count was recorded for 70% to 80% of them. The top ten constitute more than 1.2% of the sample. What was sequenced was PBMCs. These receptors originate from a man in his sixties in good health and CMV-seronegative.

The sample holds a few counts of this clone. V gene TRBV28 combines with J gene TRBJ2-1, with 8 bases matching TRBD2. The junction had 4 bases not matched to a gene; V was cut back by 2 bases and J by 4 bases. This CDR3 spans 15 amino acids. Germline-derived CDR1 and CDR2 are MDHEN and SYDVKM. The CDR3 DNA reads TGTGCCAGCAGTTTAGCGGGAGGAGATTACAATGAGCAGTTCTTC. It is translated as CASSLAGGDYNEQFF.

J is TRBJ2-2 and V is TRBV5-1; D ambiguous. Between the trimmed V and J ends, which lost 0 bases and 6 bases, there was a span of 6 bases. The CDR3 totals 13 residues. The germline V gene has CDR1 SGHRS and CDR2 YFSETQ. In nucleotides, the CDR3 is TGCGCCAGCAGCTTGGCCGGTCCCGGGGAGCTGTTTTTT. Translated: CASSLAGPGELFF.

This chain connects TRBV13 to TRBJ1-4; D is perhaps TRBD1 (5 bases). CDR1 and CDR2 from the germline V gene are PRHDT and FYEKMQ (reference sequence). The CDR3 totals 13 residues. V was shortened by 8 bases and J by 10 bases, with 17 bases between the two germline ends. For the CDR3, the DNA is TGTGCCAGCTGCCTTAGGGGAGGTGGAAAACTGTTTTTT. Translating it yields CASCLRGGGKLFF.

A single count supports this clone. The rearrangement links TRBV9 to TRBJ2-3; the D gene is possibly TRBD1 (5 bases). Germline V CDR1 and CDR2: SGDLS, YYNGEE. Between the trimmed V and J ends, which lost 2 bases and 4 bases, there was a span of 20 bases. This CDR3 has 17 amino acids. As DNA, the CDR3 is TGTGCCAGCAGCGTGGGGATCAGGGTCTTTGGCGCAGATACGCAGTATTTT. This codes for CASSVGIRVFGADTQYF.

The chain joins TRBV5-1 to TRBJ1-2, with TRBD1 matching over 8 bases. Germline lookup yields CDR1 SGHRS and CDR2 YFSETQ. The CDR3 runs 15 residues. J was trimmed by 4 bases and V by 5 bases; bases with no gene match: 10. The DNA for the CDR3 is TGCGCCAGCAGGGCAGGGGGCTCGACTAGCTATGGCTACACCTTC. It codes for CASRAGGSTSYGYTF.

J is TRBJ2-3 and V is TRBV5-1; no definite D call. The CDR3 consists of 14 residues. CDR1 and CDR2 (germline): SGHRS, YFSETQ. The V end lost 5 bases, the J end lost 1 base, and 11 bases lay between the germline ends. Written as DNA, the CDR3 is TGCGCCAGCAGGTCGTTGGGCGGCACAGATACGCAGTATTTT. As protein: CASRSLGGTDTQYF. The entire variable domain, with the rest obtained from reference TRBV5-1 and TRBJ2-3, is as follows: KAGVTQTPRYLIKTRGQQVTLSCSPISGHRSVSWYQQTPGQGLQFLFEYFSETQRNKGNFPGRFSGRQFSNSRSEMNVSTLELGDSALYLCASRSLGGTDTQYFGPGTRLTVL.

J is TRBJ1-2 and V is TRBV19, with 8 nucleotides matching TRBD1. V was pared by 7 bases and J by 8 bases, with 12 bases of the junction left unmatched. CDR3 length equals 14 residues. CDR1 and CDR2 from the germline V gene are LNHDA and SQIVND (reference sequence). CDR3 bases: TGTGCCAGTACGGTTGGGCAGGGGGCTGCAGGCTACACCTTC. Its protein is CASTVGQGAAGYTF. The full variable domain, in which reference TRBV19 and TRBJ1-2 provide the parts outside the CDR3, is DGGITQSPKYLFRKEGQNVTLSCEQNLNHDAMYWYRQDPGQGLRLIYYSQIVNDFQKGDIAEGYSVSREKKESFPLTVTSAQKNPTAFYLCASTVGQGAAGYTFGSGTRLTVV.

The V call is TRBV5-5, the J call TRBJ2-7, with D possibly matching TRBD2 (6 bases). Germline lookup yields CDR1 SGHKS and CDR2 YYEKEE (reference sequence). The ends were cut back, 4 bases at V and 4 bases at J, with 15 bases in the middle. The CDR3 runs 14 residues. CDR3 residues: CASSRGAGFYEQYF. The CDR3 DNA reads TGTGCCAGCAGCCGAGGGGCGGGGTTTTACGAGCAGTACTTC. Using reference TRBV5-5 and TRBJ2-7 for the parts outside the CDR3, the full variable domain is DAGVTQSPTHLIKTRGQQVTLRCSPISGHKSVSWYQQVLGQGPQFIFQYYEKEERGRGNFPDRFSARQFPNYSSELNVNALLLGDSALYLCASSRGAGFYEQYFGPGTRLTVT.

This chain links TRBV25-1 with TRBJ2-1; 7 bases match TRBD1. J was trimmed by 5 bases and V by 8 bases; bases with no gene match: 6. CDR3 length: 13 amino acids. Germline assignment: CDR1 MGHDK and CDR2 SYGVNS. The DNA of the CDR3 is TGTGCCAGCGGTCAGACAGGGCACAATGAGCAGTTCTTC. This sequence encodes CASGQTGHNEQFF.

This rearrangement joins TRBV6-6 to TRBJ1-2; D uncertain. Germline V gene lookup returns CDR1 MNHNY and CDR2 SVGAGI (reference sequence). The CDR3 has 14 residues. V was shortened by 2 bases and J by 2 bases, with 9 bases between the two germline ends. The CDR3 loop is CASSYRLQNYGYTF. CDR3 coding DNA: TGTGCCAGCAGTTACCGACTCCAGAACTATGGCTACACCTTC.

This clone was recorded only once. The V gene is TRBV6-5, the J gene TRBJ1-1, with 7 bases lining up with TRBD1. The V gene's germline CDR1 is MNHEY and CDR2 SVGAGI. The CDR3 length is 14 residues. Losses at the gene ends were 6 bases for V and 3 bases for J; bases not matched to a gene: 7. The CDR3: CASRKKGADTEAFF. Here the CDR3 DNA reads TGTGCCAGCAGGAAGAAGGGGGCAGACACTGAAGCTTTCTTT.

The V call is TRBV4-2, the J call TRBJ2-3, with 12 bases fitting TRBD2. Germline CDR1 reads LGHNA; CDR2 reads YNFKEQ. V shed 0 bases and J 6 bases; nucleotides not matched to a gene: 7. The CDR3 runs 17 residues. CDR3 loop: CASSQDGLAGGADTQYF. CDR3 nucleotide sequence: TGTGCCAGCAGCCAAGATGGCCTAGCGGGGGGGGCCGATACGCAGTATTTT.

V and J are TRBV18 and TRBJ1-6; D perhaps matches TRBD1 (5 bases). CDR3 length equals 20 residues. V shed 3 bases and J shed 7 bases, with 28 bases lying between them. Per germline, CDR1 KGHSH and CDR2 LQKENI. CDR3 DNA sequence: TGTGCCAGCTCACCTAATATCTCCTATGAGCTAGGGGCCCAAAATTCACCCCTCCACTTT. Protein sequence: CASSPNISYELGAQNSPLHF. The variable domain in full, with the rest retrieved from reference TRBV18 and TRBJ1-6, is NAGVMQNPRHLVRRRGQEARLRCSPMKGHSHVYWYRQLPEEGLKFMVYLQKENIIDESGMPKERFSAEFPKEGPSILRIQQVVRGDSAAYFCASSPNISYELGAQNSPLHFGNGTRLTVT.

The chain uses TRBV5-1 and TRBJ2-3, with D perhaps TRBD2 (6 bases). CDR3 size: 15 residues. V was pared by 4 bases and J by 5 bases, with 17 bases between. CDR1 SGHRS and CDR2 YFSETQ come from the germline V gene. Written as DNA, the CDR3 is TGCGCCAGCAGCCCTGATTGGGGAGGAGAAGATACGCAGTATTTT. Translation gives CASSPDWGGEDTQYF.

As regards this clone: Other nucleotide sequences in the sample specify the same CDR3. V usage is TRBV18 and J usage is TRBJ1-4; D may be TRBD1 (6 bases). The V gene lost 5 bases and the J gene lost 5 bases, with 9 bases spanning the gap. The germline gives CDR1 KGHSH, CDR2 LQKENI. The CDR3 covers 13 residues. Written as DNA, the CDR3 is TGTGCCAGCTCATCAGGACAGAATGAAAAACTGTTTTTT. Residues: CASSSGQNEKLFF.

The chain recombines TRBV13 with TRBJ2-3; 8 nucleotides line up with TRBD2. Germline trimming cut 5 bases from V and 3 bases from J; bases unmatched to any gene: 7. The CDR3 consists of 15 residues. Germline V gene lookup returns CDR1 PRHDT and CDR2 FYEKMQ (reference sequence). The CDR3 loop is CASSPLTSVTDTQYF. For the CDR3, the DNA is TGTGCCAGCAGCCCCCTGACTAGCGTGACAGATACGCAGTATTTT. The variable domain in full, completed from reference TRBV13 and TRBJ2-3, reads AAGVIQSPRHLIKEKRETATLKCYPIPRHDTVYWYQQGPGQDPQFLISFYEKMQSDKGSIPDRFSAQQFSDYHSELNMSSLELGDSALYFCASSPLTSVTDTQYFGPGTRLTVL.

This clone was seen more than once but under ten times. V usage is TRBV27 and J usage is TRBJ2-4, with D perhaps matching TRBD2 (6 bases). V gave up 6 bases and J gave up 6 bases, with 12 bases separating them. The CDR3 contains 13 residues. CDR1 is MNHEY, CDR2 SMNVEV, per germline (reference sequence). The chain's CDR3 is CASRLNGGNIQYF. As DNA, the CDR3 is TGTGCCAGCAGGCTTAACGGGGGAAACATTCAGTACTTC.

The chain carries TRBV6-6 and TRBJ2-2; D is uncertain. This CDR3 region has 14 residues. The V and J ends lost 9 bases and 2 bases respectively, with 13 bases between them. CDR1 MNHNY and CDR2 SVGAGI come from the germline V gene (reference sequence). The DNA for the CDR3 is TGTGCCAGAGACACGAAGGATAACACCGGGGAGCTGTTTTTT. Translated: CARDTKDNTGELFF.

Here the CDR3 reads CASSQWLAGDIPSYNEQFF. The CDR3 DNA is TGTGCCAGCTCCCAGTGGCTAGCGGGAGACATTCCCTCCTACAATGAGCAGTTCTTC. The V and J genes are TRBV5-6 and TRBJ2-1, with 10 bases that match TRBD2. The V gene end was trimmed by 7 bases and the J gene end by 0 bases; junction bases not matched to a gene: 16. CDR3 length: 19 residues. Germline V CDR1 and CDR2: SGHDT, YYEEEE.